The 31 T cell receptor beta chains in this list originate from one sample, sequenced in a study of blood T cell repertoires in COVID-19. The data were produced by immunoSEQ multiplex PCR, yet TCRdb's version contains in-frame clones alone and is incomplete. The sample lists fewer than 600,000 clones, 89% occurring once. The sequenced sample consisted of peripheral blood. Receptors were obtained from a man aged 18 to 30 with COVID-19, enrolled during active disease.

The V gene is TRBV4-1, the J gene TRBJ2-5; 11 nucleotides agree with TRBD1. V trimming: 4 bases; J trimming: 1 base; junction bases outside the gene matches: 5. This CDR3 is 16 amino acids long. Germline V CDR1 and CDR2: MGHRA, YSYEKL. CDR3 nucleotides: TGCGCCAGCAGCCGGACAGGGGGCACCCCCCAAGAGACCCAGTACTTC. Translated, it gives CASSRTGGTPQETQYF.

The chain combines TRBV2 with TRBJ2-7; 11 bases agree with TRBD1. The V gene end was trimmed by 6 bases and the J gene end by 6 bases; junction bases not matched to a gene: 4. The CDR3 length is 13 residues. Germline V CDR1 and CDR2: SNHLY, FYNNEI. CDR3 sequence (DNA): TGTGCCAGCAGCACCGGGACAGGGGGCGAGCAGTACTTC. Translating it yields CASSTGTGGEQYF. Drawing the rest from reference TRBV2 and TRBJ2-7, the complete variable domain is EPEVTQTPSHQVTQMGQEVILRCVPISNHLYFYWYRQILGQKVEFLVSFYNNEISEKSEIFDDQFSVERPDGSNFTLKIRSTKLEDSAMYFCASSTGTGGEQYFGPGTRLTVT.

V and J are TRBV7-2 and TRBJ2-3; 12 bases agree with TRBD2. V shed 5 bases and J 14 bases; nucleotides not matched to a gene: 14. CDR1 is SGHTA and CDR2 is FQGNSA in the germline V gene. The CDR3 contains 15 residues. This chain's CDR3 is CASSQVGGLAGLRYF. CDR3 sequence (DNA): TGTGCCAGCAGCCAAGTGGGTGGACTAGCGGGGCTACGGTATTTT.

This chain links TRBV4-1 with TRBJ2-7; TRBD1 agrees at 10 bases. CDR3 size: 14 residues. With V trimmed by 1 base and J by 6 bases, 3 bases remained unmatched. The V gene's germline CDR1 is MGHRA and CDR2 YSYEKL. The CDR3 here is CASSQGTGGLEQYF. CDR3 DNA: TGCGCCAGCAGCCAAGGGACAGGGGGGCTCGAGCAGTACTTC.

V usage is TRBV18 and J usage is TRBJ2-7, with D possibly matching TRBD2 (5 bases). The germline V and J ends were trimmed by 3 bases and 0 bases, with 30 bases remaining between them. The germline gives CDR1 KGHSH, CDR2 LQKENI. The CDR3 is 21 amino acids. CDR3 loop: CASSPIPYGAEALQSSYEQYF. The DNA for the CDR3 is TGTGCCAGCTCACCTATACCCTATGGCGCGGAGGCATTACAAAGCTCCTACGAGCAGTACTTC.

The genes are TRBV15 and TRBJ1-5; possible D gene TRBD1, 6 bases. The CDR3 has 15 amino acids. Trimming left V 3 bases short and J 7 bases short, with 16 bases between. Germline V gives CDR1 LNHNV, CDR2 YYDKDF (reference sequence). The CDR3 is CATSRYEGVNQPQHF. CDR3 nucleotide sequence: TGTGCCACCAGCAGGTACGAGGGGGTGAACCAGCCCCAGCATTTT.

The chain combines TRBV2 with TRBJ2-1; 9 bases map to TRBD2. The V segment lost 7 bases and the J segment 8 bases; nucleotides outside the gene matches: 12. This CDR3 has 15 residues. Germline CDR1 SNHLY, CDR2 FYNNEI. The CDR3 DNA is TGTGCCAGCAATGTAATAGCGGGAGTGAAGGATGAGCAGTTCTTC. Amino acid sequence: CASNVIAGVKDEQFF.

The V and J genes are TRBV9 and TRBJ2-5; D ambiguous. Per germline, CDR1 SGDLS and CDR2 YYNGEE. V shed 2 bases and J shed 4 bases, with 6 bases lying between them. The CDR3 sequence is 12 residues long. The CDR3 nucleotides read TGTGCCAGCAGCGTGTCACTAGAGACCCAGTACTTC. This encodes CASSVSLETQYF.

The rearrangement joins TRBV19 to TRBJ2-2; 7 positions agree with TRBD2. The CDR3 consists of 14 residues. From germline, CDR1 is LNHDA and CDR2 SQIVND (reference sequence). V shed 3 bases and J 4 bases; nucleotides not matched to a gene: 2. CDR3 protein: CASSIGGSTGELFF. The DNA of the CDR3 is TGTGCCAGTAGTATTGGCGGGAGCACCGGGGAGCTGTTTTTT.

V usage is TRBV13 and J usage is TRBJ2-1, with 7 bases aligning to TRBD1. CDR1 and CDR2 (germline): PRHDT, FYEKMQ (reference sequence). Unmatched junction bases numbered 13, after V lost 2 bases and J lost 3 bases. CDR3 length equals 18 residues. The CDR3 loop reads CASSLTPLDRDNYNEQFF. The CDR3 nucleotides read TGTGCCAGCAGCTTAACGCCCCTCGACAGGGACAACTACAATGAGCAGTTCTTC. The full variable domain, its missing parts supplied by reference TRBV13 and TRBJ2-1, is AAGVIQSPRHLIKEKRETATLKCYPIPRHDTVYWYQQGPGQDPQFLISFYEKMQSDKGSIPDRFSAQQFSDYHSELNMSSLELGDSALYFCASSLTPLDRDNYNEQFFGPGTRLTVL.

The rearrangement links TRBV7-8 to TRBJ2-2, with 7 nucleotides matching TRBD1. V was clipped by 1 base and J by 6 bases; unmatched bases: 5. Germline CDR1 and CDR2: SGHVS and FQNEAQ. The CDR3 totals 15 residues. The CDR3 loop reads CASSLGRTGPGELFF. As DNA, the CDR3 is TGTGCCAGCAGCTTAGGCAGGACAGGACCCGGGGAGCTGTTTTTT. Using reference TRBV7-8 and TRBJ2-2 for the parts outside the CDR3, the full variable domain is GAGVSQSPRYKVAKRGQDVALRCDPISGHVSLFWYQQALGQGPEFLTYFQNEAQLDKSGLPSDRFFAERPEGSVSTLKIQRTQQEDSAVYLCASSLGRTGPGELFFGEGSRLTVL.

The rearrangement joins TRBV21-1 to TRBJ2-3; TRBD2 was called by the table and not checked on the DNA. TRBV21-1 is marked as a pseudogene. This CDR3 has 15 amino acids. The CDR3 loop reads CASSNVAGGVDTQYF. CDR3 bases: TGTGCCAGCAGCAATGTTGCGGGGGGGGTAGATACGCAGTATTTT.

The chain employs TRBV19 and TRBJ2-1; 12 positions match TRBD2. Looked up from germline, CDR1 is LNHDA and CDR2 is SQIVND (reference sequence). J lost 1 base, V lost 7 bases, and 5 bases had no gene match. CDR3 size: 16 residues. The CDR3 region has the DNA TGTGCCAGTAAGAGGACTAGCGGGAATTCCTACAATGAGCAGTTCTTC. Translation: CASKRTSGNSYNEQFF.

CDR3 residues: CAIQSLGGANAGELFF. CDR3 DNA: TGTGCCATCCAGAGCCTCGGGGGGGCCAACGCCGGGGAGCTGTTTTTT. The rearrangement joins TRBV10-3 to TRBJ2-2; TRBD2 matches at 8 bases. The V and J ends lost 8 bases and 6 bases, in that order; junction bases with no gene match: 14. The CDR3 sequence is 16 residues long. The germline V gene has CDR1 ENHRY and CDR2 SYGVKD.

This clone was counted a few times. This sequence joins TRBV19 and TRBJ1-5; no clear D. Germline CDR1 and CDR2: LNHDA and SQIVND (reference sequence). The CDR3 covers 13 residues. The V end was cut by 9 bases, the J end by 0 bases, with 9 bases between. The CDR3 is CASAPYSNQPQHF. For the CDR3, the DNA is TGTGCCAGCGCCCCCTATAGCAATCAGCCCCAGCATTTT.

The rearrangement joins TRBV2 to TRBJ1-5; D is uncertain. The V end was cut by 5 bases, the J end by 3 bases, with 8 bases between. There are 13 residues in the CDR3. Germline V gene lookup returns CDR1 SNHLY and CDR2 FYNNEI. CDR3: CASSLLYNQPQHF. Written as DNA, the CDR3 is TGTGCCAGCAGTTTACTGTACAATCAGCCCCAGCATTTT.

The chain uses TRBV11-3 and TRBJ1-4, with no clear D. The V end was cut by 2 bases, the J end by 1 base, with 8 bases between. This CDR3 has 15 residues. Germline lookup yields CDR1 SGHNT and CDR2 YENEEA. The CDR3 loop is CASSLSVRTNEKLFF. In nucleotides, the CDR3 is TGTGCCAGCAGCTTAAGTGTCAGAACTAATGAAAAACTGTTTTTT.

This clone turned up a few times. The chain couples TRBV19 to TRBJ2-3, with TRBD2 matching 10 bases. The V gene end was trimmed by 6 bases and the J gene end by 1 base; junction bases not matched to a gene: 7. Germline V lookup: CDR1 LNHDA, CDR2 SQIVND (reference sequence). This CDR3 is 16 amino acids long. The DNA of the CDR3 is TGTGCCAGTAGCCTTCTAGCGGGGGAGCGCACAGATACGCAGTATTTT. This sequence encodes CASSLLAGERTDTQYF.

The CDR3 is CASTGGQGLLYEQYF. CDR3 nucleotide sequence: TGTGCCAGCACCGGGGGACAGGGACTCCTCTACGAGCAGTACTTC. The V call is TRBV2, the J call TRBJ2-7; TRBD1 agrees at 9 bases. The germline CDR1 and CDR2 sequences are SNHLY and FYNNEI. V lost 7 bases, J lost 3 bases, and 10 bases stayed unmatched. This CDR3 region has 15 residues.

Of note for this clone: Other DNA sequences in the same sample also yield this CDR3. The chain recombines TRBV7-9 with TRBJ2-3; a weak D match, TRBD1 (6 bases). The CDR3 loop spans 12 amino acids. Germline-derived CDR1 and CDR2 are SEHNR and FQNEAQ (reference sequence). Trimming took off 5 bases at V and 6 bases at J, with 9 bases between the two ends. The CDR3 spells CASSPTGDTQYF. CDR3 DNA sequence: TGTGCCAGCAGCCCCACAGGGGATACGCAGTATTTT.

This clone showed up just a few times. V is TRBV27 and J is TRBJ2-7; 8 positions match TRBD2. The germline V gene has CDR1 MNHEY and CDR2 SMNVEV (reference sequence). The CDR3 spans 14 residues. After removal of 5 bases from V and 5 bases from J, the junction contained 8 bases not matched to a gene. The CDR3 sequence is CASSPYSGNNEQYF. The CDR3 coding sequence is TGTGCCAGCAGTCCCTATAGCGGGAACAACGAGCAGTACTTC.

This clone has just one count. The DNA of the CDR3 is TGTGCCAGTAGGATCGGGGGGGTGAACACTGAAGCTTTCTTT. Encoded protein: CASRIGGVNTEAFF. The chain has TRBV19 and TRBJ1-1, with D tentatively TRBD1 (5 bases). V was clipped by 6 bases and J by 0 bases, with 11 bases between them. The length of the CDR3 is 14 residues. Germline V gene lookup returns CDR1 LNHDA and CDR2 SQIVND (reference sequence).

The genes are TRBV13 and TRBJ1-2; D possibly corresponds to TRBD1 (6 bases). V was trimmed by 0 bases and J by 4 bases, leaving 9 bases between them. The CDR3 extends over 14 amino acids. The V gene's germline CDR1 is PRHDT and CDR2 FYEKMQ (reference sequence). The CDR3 sequence: CASSLGQGGYGYTF. CDR3 DNA: TGTGCCAGCAGCTTAGGCCAAGGGGGCTATGGCTACACCTTC.

This chain links TRBV7-6 with TRBJ2-2; D perhaps matches TRBD2 (6 bases). Germline CDR1 reads SGHVS; CDR2 reads FNYEAQ. The CDR3 sequence is 18 residues long. Trimming removed 1 base from V and 0 bases from J, with 15 bases in between. In DNA form, the CDR3 reads TGTGCCAGCAGCTTAGTTAGGCGGGGTAGCTCGAACACCGGGGAGCTGTTTTTT. Its translation is CASSLVRRGSSNTGELFF.

This chain joins TRBV27 and TRBJ2-2, with a possible D match to TRBD1 (6 bases). The CDR3 totals 15 residues. With 1 base removed from V and 7 bases from J, the gap between germline ends came to 13 bases. Germline V gives CDR1 MNHEY, CDR2 SMNVEV (reference sequence). The CDR3 is CASSLYPGVGGELFF. For the CDR3, the DNA is TGTGCCAGCAGTTTATATCCAGGGGTGGGCGGGGAGCTGTTTTTT.

The CDR3 nucleotides read TGCGCCAGCAGCTTGTCGGACAGGGACACCGGGGAGCTGTTTTTT. It codes for CASSLSDRDTGELFF. The V call is TRBV5-1, the J call TRBJ2-2; 8 bases fit TRBD1. The CDR3 is 15 residues long. The germline V gene has CDR1 SGHRS and CDR2 YFSETQ. Trimming cost V 1 base and J 3 bases; bases outside gene matches: 2.

In DNA, the CDR3 is TGTGCCAGTAGTCCGACAGGGAACTCCTACAATGAGCAGTTCTTC. Translation: CASSPTGNSYNEQFF. The chain uses TRBV19 and TRBJ2-1, with 7 bases that match TRBD1. Germline V gene data show CDR1 as LNHDA and CDR2 as SQIVND (reference sequence). Germline trimming cut 5 bases from V and 0 bases from J; bases unmatched to any gene: 4. The CDR3 consists of 15 residues.

This clone was observed a single time. The genes are TRBV6-6 and TRBJ2-3; TRBD2 matches 7 bases. The length of the CDR3 is 15 residues. V lost 6 bases to trimming and J lost 5 bases; unmatched junction nucleotides: 11. Germline lookup yields CDR1 MNHNY and CDR2 SVGAGI (reference sequence). The CDR3 loop is CASRPTRGERDTQYF. For the CDR3, the DNA is TGTGCCAGCAGACCCACCCGGGGGGAGAGAGATACGCAGTATTTT.

The V gene is TRBV20-1, the J gene TRBJ1-3; D might be TRBD1 (6 bases). The ends were cut back, 6 bases at V and 11 bases at J, with 14 bases in the middle. The CDR3 extends over 11 amino acids. Germline assignment: CDR1 DFQATT and CDR2 SNEGSKA (reference sequence). The CDR3 loop is CSAWTADAIYF. The CDR3 DNA follows: TGCAGTGCGTGGACAGCAGACGCCATATATTTT.

This clone came up many times. This sequence joins TRBV12-5 and TRBJ1-2; 8 nucleotides match TRBD1. J lost 8 bases, V lost 5 bases, and 4 bases had no gene match. The CDR3 spans 12 residues. Germline CDR1 reads LGHNT; CDR2 reads FRNRAP. CDR3 DNA sequence: TGTGCTAGTGGTCAGGGGGCACGAGGCTACACCTTC. Protein product: CASGQGARGYTF.

This clone showed up just once. This chain uses TRBV14 with TRBJ2-2; TRBD1 is a possible D gene (5 bases). V dropped 0 bases and J dropped 6 bases, with 11 bases sitting between them. This CDR3 has 15 residues. The germline gives CDR1 SGHDN, CDR2 FVKESK. CDR3 in amino acids: CASSQDSNRPGELFF. The CDR3 coding sequence is TGTGCCAGCAGCCAAGATTCCAACAGGCCCGGGGAGCTGTTTTTT.